This record covers a single T cell receptor beta chain. The repertoire was sequenced with immunoSEQ multiplex PCR; TCRdb's copy has only in-frame clones and lacks some. The table lists fewer than 250,000 clones, over 80% of them singletons. Cohort allocation depended upon clinical history that participants reported. The source of the sample is a study of blood T cell repertoires in COVID-19. Specimen: PBMCs or T cells enriched from blood (not recorded which). The TCR comes from a woman aged 40 to 50 who had recovered from COVID-19.

This chain's CDR3 is CASGTGTSSVNEQFF. CDR3 DNA: TGTGCCAGCGGAACCGGGACTAGCTCGGTTAATGAGCAGTTCTTC. The gene calls are TRBV12-1 and TRBJ2-1; the table calls TRBD2, which could not be checked here. TRBV12-1 is a pseudogene. The CDR3 is 15 amino acids.